The 22 T cell receptor beta chains presented below share a single source sample, sequenced in a study of vaccination and CD4 T cells after COVID-19. These receptors have no known antigen. The time point here: late sampling 161 to 241 days after vaccination in a few convalescent patients. The treatment here: roughly nine-day PBMC culture with coronavirus spike peptide pools or control peptides (ViraFEST assay). The Oncomine TCR Beta short-read assay sequenced DNA from cultured CD4+ T cells. TCRdb processed the PCR reads anew with MiXCR; each CDR3 protein has one entry. Here the sample spans more than 20,000 distinct CDR3 sequences, roughly 46% being singletons. The sequences come from CD4+ T cells from blood, cultured in vitro, collected about 7 months after SARS-CoV-2 vaccination. These receptors originate from a human donor who had recovered from COVID-19.

The J gene is TRBJ1-2, the V gene TRBV5-1; D call uncertain. Trimming took 5 bases from V and 8 from J, leaving 13 bases between them. The CDR3 covers 12 residues. CDR1 is SGHRS and CDR2 is YFSETQ in the germline V gene. In DNA, the CDR3 is TGCGCCAGCAGATTAAAAGGTGGAGGCTACACCTTC. This translates into CASRLKGGGYTF. Drawing the rest from reference TRBV5-1 and TRBJ1-2, the complete variable domain is KAGVTQTPRYLIKTRGQQVTLSCSPISGHRSVSWYQQTPGQGLQFLFEYFSETQRNKGNFPGRFSGRQFSNSRSEMNVSTLELGDSALYLCASRLKGGGYTFGSGTRLTVV.

The gene calls are TRBV28 and TRBJ2-3; D is ambiguous. Trimming shortened V by 1 base and J by 4 bases, and 6 bases separated the two germline ends. The CDR3 runs to 13 residues. The V gene's germline CDR1 is MDHEN and CDR2 SYDVKM. The CDR3 DNA reads TGTGCCAGCAGTTTATCTTATGCAGATACGCAGTATTTT. It codes for CASSLSYADTQYF.

CDR3 nucleotide sequence: TGCAGTGCTTGGACTGGAACCTACGAGCAGTACTTC. As protein: CSAWTGTYEQYF. The V gene is TRBV20-1, the J gene TRBJ2-7; tentatively, D is TRBD2 (5 bases). The ends were cut back, 5 bases at V and 2 bases at J, with 10 bases in the middle. Germline CDR1 is DFQATT and CDR2 is SNEGSKA (reference sequence). The CDR3 loop spans 12 amino acids.

V is TRBV27 and J is TRBJ2-4, with a possible D match to TRBD2 (6 bases). The CDR3 is 14 residues long. V lost 0 bases and J 7 bases, leaving 10 bases between the germline ends. CDR1 MNHEY and CDR2 SMNVEV come from the germline V gene (reference sequence). The CDR3 spells CASSLSGGANIQYF. Here the CDR3 DNA reads TGTGCCAGCAGTTTATCGGGGGGAGCGAACATTCAGTACTTC.

The rearrangement links TRBV20-1 to TRBJ1-1; perhaps TRBD1 as D (6 bases). Between the trimmed V and J ends, which lost 3 bases and 7 bases, there was a span of 18 bases. The CDR3 consists of 14 residues. Per the germline V gene, CDR1 is DFQATT and CDR2 is SNEGSKA (reference sequence). CDR3 residues: CSASDMQGPVEAFF. In DNA, the CDR3 is TGCAGTGCTAGTGACATGCAGGGGCCGGTTGAAGCTTTCTTT.

The rearrangement joins TRBV20-1 to TRBJ2-3; D remains unclear. Germline V gene sequence: CDR1 DFQATT, CDR2 SNEGSKA (reference sequence). The CDR3 has 11 residues. The V end was cut by 6 bases, the J end by 1 base, with 5 bases between. In DNA form, the CDR3 reads TGCAGTGCCCGGGGCACAGATACGCAGTATTTT. Translating it yields CSARGTDTQYF.

The V and J genes are TRBV20-1 and TRBJ2-3; D might be TRBD1 (5 bases). Trimming took off 2 bases at V and 4 bases at J, with 7 bases between the two ends. Germline V CDR1 and CDR2: DFQATT, SNEGSKA (reference sequence). This CDR3 contains 12 residues. CDR3 amino acids: CSARQGADTQYF. The CDR3, as DNA: TGCAGTGCTAGACAGGGCGCAGATACGCAGTATTTT.

The chain links TRBV20-1 to TRBJ1-2; 7 bases match TRBD1. CDR1 is DFQATT, CDR2 SNEGSKA, per germline (reference sequence). This CDR3 is built from 12 residues. Unmatched junction bases numbered 6, after V lost 3 bases and J lost 8 bases. The CDR3, as DNA: TGCAGTGCTAGGGTTCAGGGGGAAGGCTACACCTTC. It specifies CSARVQGEGYTF.

The rearrangement links TRBV6-2 or TRBV6-3 to TRBJ2-3; 9 positions agree with TRBD2. The CDR3 has 15 residues. Germline V lookup: CDR1 MNHEY, CDR2 SVGEGT. With V trimmed by 6 bases and J by 5 bases, 9 bases remained unmatched. CDR3: CASSRGSGSVDTQYF. The CDR3 DNA is TGTGCCAGCAGCCGCGGTAGCGGGAGTGTAGATACGCAGTATTTT.

The genes are TRBV7-3 and TRBJ1-1; D unresolved. Germline loops: CDR1 SGHTA, CDR2 FQGTGA. V dropped 4 bases and J dropped 4 bases, with 10 bases sitting between them. CDR3 length: 13 amino acids. CDR3 coding DNA: TGTGCCAGCAGCTCGGGTCCCAGCACTGAAGCTTTCTTT. As protein: CASSSGPSTEAFF.

This rearrangement joins TRBV6-2 or TRBV6-3 to TRBJ2-7; D may correspond to TRBD1 or TRBD2 (7 bases each). Trimming took off 10 bases at V and 3 bases at J, with 25 bases between the two ends. The germline V gene has CDR1 MNHEY and CDR2 SVGEGT. The CDR3 sequence is 16 residues long. The CDR3 is CAKRSPKSGTVYEQYF. The DNA of the CDR3 is TGTGCCAAGAGATCCCCCAAGAGCGGGACAGTCTACGAGCAGTACTTC.

The CDR3 loop reads CASSFMGRRAGQPQHF. CDR3 nucleotide sequence: TGTGCCAGCAGTTTCATGGGCCGAAGAGCGGGCCAGCCCCAGCATTTT. This rearrangement joins TRBV28 to TRBJ1-5; D is unclear. Germline CDR1 is MDHEN and CDR2 is SYDVKM. V was shortened by 3 bases and J by 7 bases, with 19 bases between the two germline ends. The CDR3 loop spans 16 amino acids. Full variable domain (remainder filled in from reference TRBV28 and TRBJ1-5): DVKVTQSSRYLVKRTGEKVFLECVQDMDHENMFWYRQDPGLGLRLIYFSYDVKMKEKGDIPEGYSVSREKKERFSLILESASTNQTSMYLCASSFMGRRAGQPQHFGDGTRLSIL.

The chain joins TRBV12-3 or TRBV12-4 to TRBJ1-5, with D perhaps TRBD1 (5 bases). The length of the CDR3 is 15 residues. Trimming removed 3 bases from V and 1 base from J, with 10 bases in between. For the CDR3, the DNA is TGTGCCAGCAGTTTCAGGCAGGGAAGCAATCAGCCCCAGCATTTT. It specifies CASSFRQGSNQPQHF.

Remarks on this clonotype: Relative to the germline gene, one junction end is altered; a read error may explain this. V gene TRBV20-1 combines with J gene TRBJ1-2; D not resolved. CDR3 length equals 14 residues. The germline CDR1 and CDR2 sequences are DFQATT and SNEGSKA (reference sequence). In DNA form, the CDR3 reads TGCAGTGCTAGAGTAACGGGTGGTAACTATGACTACACCTTC. Its translation: CSARVTGGNYDYTF.

This clonotype is medium-sized (0.01 to 0.1%) in the sample. The chain has TRBV27 and TRBJ1-6; 8 positions agree with TRBD1. V lost 8 bases to trimming and J lost 9 bases; unmatched junction nucleotides: 3. Germline V lookup: CDR1 MNHEY, CDR2 SMNVEV (reference sequence). This CDR3 comprises 12 residues. As DNA, the CDR3 is TGTGCCAGCGGACAGGGTTTTTCACCCCTCCACTTT. Protein: CASGQGFSPLHF.

This clonotype was seen a few times. The rearrangement joins TRBV7-2 to TRBJ2-2; tentatively, D is TRBD2 (6 bases). The V and J ends lost 2 bases and 5 bases respectively, with 15 bases between them. This CDR3 has 16 residues. The germline V gene has CDR1 SGHTA and CDR2 FQGNSA. This chain's CDR3 is CASSLRFGDSTGELFF. For the CDR3, the DNA is TGTGCCAGCAGCTTAAGGTTCGGGGACTCGACCGGGGAGCTGTTTTTT.

This clonotype was detected a few times. The rearrangement joins TRBV6-1 to TRBJ1-2; D is uncertain. Germline V gene data show CDR1 as MNHNS and CDR2 as SASEGT. The CDR3 sequence is 13 residues long. Trimming shortened V by 7 bases and J by 0 bases, and 9 bases separated the two germline ends. The CDR3 nucleotides are TGTGCCAGCACCCCGGCAGCTAACTATGGCTACACCTTC. Its protein is CASTPAANYGYTF.

This clonotype was counted between two and nine times. V and J are TRBV20-1 and TRBJ2-3; D may be TRBD2 (6 bases). CDR1 is DFQATT and CDR2 is SNEGSKA in the germline V gene (reference sequence). CDR3 size: 19 residues. V was cut by 1 base and J by 1 base, with 24 bases left in between. The CDR3 sequence is CSARAPRLGSGRRTDTQYF. Here the CDR3 DNA reads TGCAGTGCTAGAGCCCCCCGATTGGGTAGCGGAAGACGCACAGATACGCAGTATTTT.

A word on this clonotype: The missing conserved phenylalanine or tryptophan at the end of this CDR3 makes a read error likely. The V gene is TRBV6-1, the J gene TRBJ1-2, with 9 bases aligning to TRBD1. From germline, CDR1 is MNHNS and CDR2 SASEGT. After removal of 5 bases from V and 3 bases from J, the junction contained 4 bases not matched to a gene. The CDR3 length is 14 residues. The CDR3 coding sequence is TGTGCCAGCAGTACACGGGACAGGGACTATGGCTACACCCTC. It translates to CASSTRDRDYGYTL.

The chain couples TRBV27 to TRBJ2-6; D ambiguous. V lost 2 bases and J 2 bases, leaving 13 bases between the germline ends. The CDR3 spans 17 residues. Germline lookup yields CDR1 MNHEY and CDR2 SMNVEV (reference sequence). Written as DNA, the CDR3 is TGTGCCAGCAGTTTAATCGGCATTAACGCTGGGGCCAACGTCCTGACTTTC. Translation gives CASSLIGINAGANVLTF.

This clonotype was found a few times. The chain links TRBV20-1 to TRBJ2-5; D gene uncertain. Deletions cut 2 bases from V and 1 base from J, with 5 bases between. Germline V lookup: CDR1 DFQATT, CDR2 SNEGSKA (reference sequence). The CDR3 extends over 12 amino acids. The CDR3 here is CSARSSQETQYF. Written as DNA, the CDR3 is TGCAGTGCTAGAAGCAGCCAAGAGACCCAGTACTTC.

The V and J genes are TRBV20-1 and TRBJ1-2, with D possibly matching TRBD1 (6 bases). Germline V gene lookup returns CDR1 DFQATT and CDR2 SNEGSKA (reference sequence). Trimming shortened V by 1 base and J by 6 bases, and 12 bases separated the two germline ends. This CDR3 has 13 amino acids. In DNA form, the CDR3 reads TGCAGTGCTAGAGTCGGACAGCGGGATGGCTACACCTTC. Translating it yields CSARVGQRDGYTF.